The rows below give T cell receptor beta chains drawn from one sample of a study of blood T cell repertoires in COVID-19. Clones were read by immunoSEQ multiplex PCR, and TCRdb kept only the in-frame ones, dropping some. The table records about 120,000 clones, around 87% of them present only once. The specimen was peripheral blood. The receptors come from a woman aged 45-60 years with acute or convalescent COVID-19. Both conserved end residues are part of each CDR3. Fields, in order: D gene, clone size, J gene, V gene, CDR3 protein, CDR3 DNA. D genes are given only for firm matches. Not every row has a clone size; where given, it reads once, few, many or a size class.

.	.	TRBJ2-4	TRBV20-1	CSASDRYNIQYF	TGCAGTGCTAGTGACCGCTACAACATTCAGTACTTC
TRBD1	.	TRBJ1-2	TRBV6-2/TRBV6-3	CASSYSSVGQAADTF	TGTGCCAGCAGTTACTCGAGTGTTGGACAGGCGGCCGACACCTTC
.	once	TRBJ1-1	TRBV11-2	CASSSTLAGRRTEAFF	TGTGCCAGCAGCTCAACCCTGGCGGGGCGGAGGACTGAAGCTTTCTTT
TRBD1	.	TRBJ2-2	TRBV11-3	CASSSRDRGWVGTGELFF	TGTGCCAGCAGCTCCCGGGACAGGGGATGGGTGGGCACCGGGGAGCTGTTTTTT
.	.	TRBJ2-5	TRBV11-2	CASNIGSGETQYF	TGTGCCAGCAACATAGGGAGCGGAGAGACCCAGTACTTC
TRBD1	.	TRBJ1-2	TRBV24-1	CATSGGQGYGYTF	TGTGCCACCAGTGGTGGACAGGGCTATGGCTACACCTTC
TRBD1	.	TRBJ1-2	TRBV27	CASRLQGSYGYTF	TGTGCCAGCAGGCTACAGGGGAGCTATGGCTACACCTTC
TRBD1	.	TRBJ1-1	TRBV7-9	CASRPSPGTGANTEAFF	TGTGCCAGCAGACCTAGTCCCGGGACAGGGGCGAACACTGAAGCTTTCTTT
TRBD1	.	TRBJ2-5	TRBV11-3	CASSSWDREETQYF	TGTGCCAGCAGCTCTTGGGACAGGGAAGAGACCCAGTACTTC
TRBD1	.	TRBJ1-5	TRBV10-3	CAISKQGTNQPQHF	TGTGCCATCAGTAAACAGGGGACCAATCAGCCCCAGCATTTT
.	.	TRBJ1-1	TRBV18	CASSPSSERRPMNTEAFF	TGTGCCAGCTCACCAAGCTCCGAGAGGAGGCCTATGAACACTGAAGCTTTCTTT
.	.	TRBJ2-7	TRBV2	CASSERAGDYEQYF	TGTGCCAGCAGTGAACGGGCAGGGGACTACGAGCAGTACTTC
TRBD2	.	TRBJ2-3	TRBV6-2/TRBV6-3	CASSQPGLAGPSTQYF	TGTGCCAGCAGTCAACCGGGACTAGCGGGTCCTAGTACGCAGTATTTT
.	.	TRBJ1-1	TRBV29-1	CSVAQGKNTEAFF	TGCAGCGTTGCACAGGGTAAGAACACTGAAGCTTTCTTT
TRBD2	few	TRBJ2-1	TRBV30	CAWSRLAGGDVEQFF	TGTGCCTGGAGTCGACTAGCGGGGGGGGATGTTGAGCAGTTCTTC
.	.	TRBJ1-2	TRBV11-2	CASSEGPNYGYTF	TGTGCCAGCAGCGAGGGTCCCAACTATGGCTACACCTTC
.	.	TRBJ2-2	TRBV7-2	CASSSAGNTGELFF	TGTGCCAGCAGCTCCGCAGGGAACACCGGGGAGCTGTTTTTT
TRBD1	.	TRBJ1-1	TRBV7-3	CASSPGQGIMNTEAFF	TGTGCCAGCAGCCCGGGACAGGGTATCATGAACACTGAAGCTTTCTTT
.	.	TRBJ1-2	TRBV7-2	CASSPTAGAHNYGYTF	TGTGCCAGCAGCCCAACGGCGGGGGCCCATAACTATGGCTACACCTTC
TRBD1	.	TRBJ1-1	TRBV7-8	CASSRGTGRETAFF	TGTGCCAGCAGCCGGGGGACAGGGCGCGAGACGGCTTTCTTT
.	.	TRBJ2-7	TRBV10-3	CAISETAYEQYF	TGTGCCATCAGCGAGACTGCCTACGAGCAGTACTTC
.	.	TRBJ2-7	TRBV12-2	CASRELGQGRDEQYF	TGTGCAAGTCGCGAGCTCGGACAGGGAAGGGACGAGCAGTACTTC
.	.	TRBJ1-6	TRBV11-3	CASSLERGSPLHF	TGTGCCAGCAGCTTAGAAAGGGGTTCACCCCTCCACTTT
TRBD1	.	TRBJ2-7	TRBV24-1	CATSDNQGAEEQYF	TGTGCCACCAGTGATAATCAGGGGGCGGAAGAGCAGTACTTC
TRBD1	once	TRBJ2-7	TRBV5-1	CASSLAGTGMGEQYF	TGCGCCAGCAGCTTGGCCGGGACAGGGATGGGCGAGCAGTACTTC
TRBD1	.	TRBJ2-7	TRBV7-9	CASSEWGQSYEQYF	TGTGCCAGCAGCGAATGGGGACAGTCCTACGAGCAGTACTTC
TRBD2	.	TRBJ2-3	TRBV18	CASSDTGTRVGDTQYF	TGTGCCAGCTCCGATACCGGGACTAGAGTGGGGGATACGCAGTATTTT
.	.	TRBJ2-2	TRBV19	CASTIMAGAAGELFF	TGTGCCAGTACCATAATGGCAGGGGCGGCCGGGGAGCTGTTTTTT
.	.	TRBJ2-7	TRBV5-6	CASSLYYEQYF	TGTGCCAGCAGCTTATACTACGAGCAGTACTTC
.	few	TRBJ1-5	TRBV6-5	CASWAGGSNQPQHF	TGTGCCAGCTGGGCGGGAGGCAGCAATCAGCCCCAGCATTTT
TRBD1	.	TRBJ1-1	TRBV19	CASKGGGTEAFF	TGTGCCAGTAAAGGGGGCGGCACTGAAGCTTTCTTT
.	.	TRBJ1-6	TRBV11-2	CASSLAGDSPLHF	TGTGCCAGCAGCTTAGCGGGGGATTCACCCCTCCACTTT
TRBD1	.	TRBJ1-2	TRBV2	CASTPETGSFRTF	TGTGCCAGCACCCCAGAGACAGGGTCATTCAGGACCTTC
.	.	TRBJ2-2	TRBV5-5	CASSFGAGVETGELFF	TGTGCCAGCAGCTTTGGGGCAGGGGTTGAAACCGGGGAGCTGTTTTTT
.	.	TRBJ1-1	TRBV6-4	CASGRELGTEAFF	TGTGCCAGCGGCAGGGAATTGGGCACTGAAGCTTTCTTT
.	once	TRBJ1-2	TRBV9	CASSAGTATYGYTF	TGTGCCAGCAGCGCCGGAACAGCAACATATGGCTACACCTTC
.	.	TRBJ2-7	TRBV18	CASSPPGQREQYF	TGTGCCAGCTCACCACCTGGACAACGCGAGCAGTACTTC
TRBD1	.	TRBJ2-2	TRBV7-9	CASSYSRTGGTGELFF	TGTGCCAGCAGTTATTCTCGGACAGGGGGCACCGGGGAGCTGTTTTTT
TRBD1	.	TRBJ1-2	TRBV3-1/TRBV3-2	CASSQDLTGVDGYTF	TGTGCCAGCAGCCAAGACTTGACAGGGGTTGATGGCTACACCTTC
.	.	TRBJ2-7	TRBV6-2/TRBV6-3	CASSRGTPHEQYF	TGTGCCAGCAGCCGCGGGACGCCTCACGAGCAGTACTTC
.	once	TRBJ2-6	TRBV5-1	CASSLGPSGANVLTF	TGCGCCAGCAGCTTGGGGCCCTCTGGGGCCAACGTCCTGACTTTC
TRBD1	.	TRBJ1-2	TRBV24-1	CATSGTGYGYTF	TGTGCCACCAGTGGGACAGGCTATGGCTACACCTTC
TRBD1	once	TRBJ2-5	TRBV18	CASSWGQQETQYF	TGTGCCAGCTCATGGGGACAGCAAGAGACCCAGTACTTC
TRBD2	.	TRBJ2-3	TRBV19	CASSIQRGGLTDTQYF	TGTGCCAGTAGTATCCAGCGGGGGGGCCTCACAGATACGCAGTATTTT
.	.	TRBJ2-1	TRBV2	CASSRYGSTYNEQFF	TGTGCCAGCAGCCGTTACGGGAGTACCTACAATGAGCAGTTCTTC
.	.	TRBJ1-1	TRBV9	CASSVADTEAFF	TGTGCCAGCAGCGTGGCGGACACTGAAGCTTTCTTT
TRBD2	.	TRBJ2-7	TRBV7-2	CASSLGNQRGGLFGEQYF	TGTGCCAGCAGCTTAGGTAATCAGCGGGGGGGCCTCTTCGGCGAGCAGTACTTC
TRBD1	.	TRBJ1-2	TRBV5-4	CASSPALDRDYGYTF	TGTGCCAGCAGCCCCGCCCTAGACAGGGACTATGGCTACACCTTC
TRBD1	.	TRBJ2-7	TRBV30	CAWSSPGTGGKEYEQYF	TGTGCCTGGAGTAGTCCCGGGACAGGGGGCAAGGAATACGAGCAGTACTTC
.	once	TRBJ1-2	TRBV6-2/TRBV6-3	CASSYGMVMTGYTF	TGTGCCAGCAGTTACGGAATGGTCATGACAGGCTACACCTTC
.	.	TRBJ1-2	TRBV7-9	CASSTTGLLYGYTF	TGTGCCAGCAGCACAACAGGGCTCCTCTATGGCTACACCTTC
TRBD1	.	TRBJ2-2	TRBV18	CASSPGTVTGELFF	TGTGCCAGCTCACCCGGGACAGTCACCGGGGAGCTGTTTTTT
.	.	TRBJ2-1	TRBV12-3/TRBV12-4	CASGGADQFF	TGTGCCAGCGGCGGGGCGGATCAGTTCTTC
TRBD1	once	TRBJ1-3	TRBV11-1	CASSLGQSGNTIYF	TGTGCCAGCAGCTTGGGACAGTCTGGAAACACCATATATTTT
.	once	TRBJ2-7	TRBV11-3	CASSPESASYEQYF	TGTGCCAGCAGCCCTGAAAGCGCCTCCTACGAGCAGTACTTC